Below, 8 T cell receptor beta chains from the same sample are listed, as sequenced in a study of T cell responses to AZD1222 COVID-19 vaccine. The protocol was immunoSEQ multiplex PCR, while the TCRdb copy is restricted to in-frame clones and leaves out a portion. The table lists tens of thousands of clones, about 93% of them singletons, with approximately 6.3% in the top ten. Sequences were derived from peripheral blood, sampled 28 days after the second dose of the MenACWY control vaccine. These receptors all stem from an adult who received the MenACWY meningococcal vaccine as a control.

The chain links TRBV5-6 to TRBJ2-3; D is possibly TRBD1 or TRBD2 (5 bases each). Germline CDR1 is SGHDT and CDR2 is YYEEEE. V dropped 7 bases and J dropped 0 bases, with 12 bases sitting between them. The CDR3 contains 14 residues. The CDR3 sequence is CASGGRISTDTQYF. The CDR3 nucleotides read TGTGCCAGCGGGGGACGGATTAGCACAGATACGCAGTATTTT.

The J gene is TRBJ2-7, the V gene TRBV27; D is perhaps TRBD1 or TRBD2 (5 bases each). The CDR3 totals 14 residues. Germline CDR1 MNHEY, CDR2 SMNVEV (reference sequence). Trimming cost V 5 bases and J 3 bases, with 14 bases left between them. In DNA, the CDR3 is TGTGCCAGCAGTCTTACCGGGACGAGCTACGAGCAGTACTTC. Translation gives CASSLTGTSYEQYF.

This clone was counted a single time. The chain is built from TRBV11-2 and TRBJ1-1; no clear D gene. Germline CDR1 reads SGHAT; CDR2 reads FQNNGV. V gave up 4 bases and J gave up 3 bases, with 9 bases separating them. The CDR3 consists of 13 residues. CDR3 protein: CASSSIGDTEAFF. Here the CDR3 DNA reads TGTGCCAGCAGCTCCATTGGGGACACTGAAGCTTTCTTT. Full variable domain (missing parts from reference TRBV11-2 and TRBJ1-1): EAGVAQSPRYKIIEKRQSVAFWCNPISGHATLYWYQQILGQGPKLLIQFQNNGVVDDSQLPKDRFSAERLKGVDSTLKIQPAKLEDSAVYLCASSSIGDTEAFFGQGTRLTVV.

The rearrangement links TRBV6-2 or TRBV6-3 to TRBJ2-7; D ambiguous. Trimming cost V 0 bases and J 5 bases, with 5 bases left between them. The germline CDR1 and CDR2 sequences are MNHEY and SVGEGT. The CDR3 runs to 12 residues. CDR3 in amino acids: CASSYSSDEQYF. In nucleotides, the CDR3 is TGTGCCAGCAGTTACTCATCTGACGAGCAGTACTTC.

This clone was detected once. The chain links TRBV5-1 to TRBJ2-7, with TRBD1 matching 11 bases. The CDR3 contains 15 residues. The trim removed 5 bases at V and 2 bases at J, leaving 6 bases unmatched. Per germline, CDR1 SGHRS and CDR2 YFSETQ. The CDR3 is CASRPGTGGPYEQYF. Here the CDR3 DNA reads TGCGCCAGCAGACCCGGGACAGGGGGGCCCTACGAGCAGTACTTC.

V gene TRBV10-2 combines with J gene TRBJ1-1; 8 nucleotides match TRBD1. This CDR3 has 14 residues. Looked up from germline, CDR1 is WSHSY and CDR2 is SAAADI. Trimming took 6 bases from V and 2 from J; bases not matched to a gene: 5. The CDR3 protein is CASRSDRDNTEAFF. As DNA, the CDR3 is TGCGCCAGCAGATCGGACAGGGATAACACTGAAGCTTTCTTT.

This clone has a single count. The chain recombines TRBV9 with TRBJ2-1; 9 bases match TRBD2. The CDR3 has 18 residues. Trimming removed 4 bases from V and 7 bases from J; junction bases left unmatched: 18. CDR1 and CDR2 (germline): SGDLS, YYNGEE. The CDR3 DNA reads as TGTGCCAGCAGCCATCACCCTCGCTCGCGGGAGGGATGGAATGAGCAGTTCTTC. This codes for CASSHHPRSREGWNEQFF.

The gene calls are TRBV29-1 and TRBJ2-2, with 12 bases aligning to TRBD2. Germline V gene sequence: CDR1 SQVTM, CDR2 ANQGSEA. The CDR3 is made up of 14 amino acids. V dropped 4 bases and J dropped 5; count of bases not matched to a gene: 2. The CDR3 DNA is TGCAGCGTTGCCGGGACTAGCGGGACCGGGGAGCTGTTTTTT. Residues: CSVAGTSGTGELFF.